This T cell receptor beta chain came from a study of shared clonotypes between healthy human individuals. As for the study in general: CD8 memory received one plate per donor, CD8 naive two, CD4 memory three and CD4 naive three.

All the donors were Caucasian adults who lived in Nashville, Tennessee. V was clipped by 5 bases and J by 14 bases, with 14 bases between them. CDR1 SGHRS and CDR2 YFSETQ come from the germline V gene. This CDR3 has 11 residues. The method was immunoSEQ multiplex PCR; TCRdb's version includes in-frame clones alone and lacks a portion of them. This sample yields about 1 million clones, of which approximately 68% are seen a single time; approximately 1.5% belongs to the top ten. This receptor was obtained from a man between 18 and 29 years old in good health. What was sequenced was memory CD4+ T cells sorted from blood. Indicated subset: CD45RA-negative fraction. The genes are TRBV5-1 and TRBJ2-1; unclear D gene. The CDR3 loop is CASRETHLEFF. The CDR3 region has the DNA TGCGCCAGCAGAGAGACCCATTTGGAGTTCTTC.